Following are 3 T cell receptor beta chains from one sample sequenced in a study of blood T cell repertoires in COVID-19. Sequencing was performed with immunoSEQ multiplex PCR; in TCRdb, only in-frame clones are kept and a portion is missing. Among 50,000 to 75,000 clones listed, roughly 86% were seen once. The sequenced sample consisted of peripheral blood. These receptors were obtained from a man aged 55 to 70 with acute or convalescent COVID-19.

The chain employs TRBV7-9 and TRBJ1-4, with TRBD1 matching over 7 bases. Trimming took 9 bases from V and 8 from J; bases not matched to a gene: 12. This CDR3 has 14 amino acids. The V gene's germline CDR1 is SEHNR and CDR2 FQNEAQ (reference sequence). CDR3 DNA: TGTGCCAGTAGATCCAGGGGGTATGAGGAAAAACTGTTTTTT. Its translation is CASRSRGYEEKLFF.

This chain links TRBV2 with TRBJ2-2; D call uncertain. Germline V gene data show CDR1 as SNHLY and CDR2 as FYNNEI. This CDR3 comprises 16 residues. V was shortened by 0 bases and J by 7 bases, with 15 bases between the two germline ends. Here the CDR3 reads CASSEAEQSRGGELFF. The DNA of the CDR3 is TGTGCCAGCAGTGAAGCGGAGCAATCACGCGGCGGGGAGCTGTTTTTT.

This chain joins TRBV28 and TRBJ1-1, with 7 positions matching TRBD1. Germline CDR1 reads MDHEN; CDR2 reads SYDVKM. The CDR3 covers 12 residues. Trimming removed 10 bases from V and 6 bases from J; junction bases left unmatched: 8. CDR3 sequence: CATRTQGAEAFF. The CDR3 DNA is TGTGCCACTCGGACTCAGGGGGCTGAAGCTTTCTTT.